This T cell receptor (beta chain) was sequenced in a study of beta chain features in type 1 diabetes. Study overall: Analysis included 107,917,701 sorted cells drawn from all samples.

In its sample, this clone was seen a few times. The CDR3 loop spans 14 amino acids. Germline V CDR1 and CDR2: MNHNS, SASEGT. J gave up 3 bases and V 8 bases, and 6 bases lay outside the gene matches. The isolated RNA, all of it, was reverse transcribed, so expressed TCRB transcripts were what got sequenced. Profiled with immunoSEQ multiplex PCR; TCRdb holds only in-frame clones, not every one. The sample comprises roughly 300,000 clones, approximately 8.2% of which are singletons, and more than 0.4% rests with the top ten. Input material: central memory CD4+ T cells from blood. The V and J genes are TRBV6-1 and TRBJ1-4; 7 bases align to TRBD1. The receptor was isolated from a woman aged 18-35 years in good health. In nucleotides, the CDR3 is TGTGCCAGCGATTCGGACAGGTCTAATGAAAAACTGTTTTTT. It yields the protein CASDSDRSNEKLFF.